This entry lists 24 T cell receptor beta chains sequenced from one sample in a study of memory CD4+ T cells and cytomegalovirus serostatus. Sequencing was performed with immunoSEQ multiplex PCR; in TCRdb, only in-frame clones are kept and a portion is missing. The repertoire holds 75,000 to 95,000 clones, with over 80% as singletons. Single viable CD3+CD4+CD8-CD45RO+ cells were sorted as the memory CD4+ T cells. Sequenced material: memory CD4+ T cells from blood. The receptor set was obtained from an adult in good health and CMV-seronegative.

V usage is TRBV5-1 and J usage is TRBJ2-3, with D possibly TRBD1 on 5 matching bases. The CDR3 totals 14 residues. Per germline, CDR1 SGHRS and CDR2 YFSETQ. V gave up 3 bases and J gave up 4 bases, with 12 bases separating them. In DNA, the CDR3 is TGCGCCAGCAGCTCCCAGGGAAGCCCAGATACGCAGTATTTT. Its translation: CASSSQGSPDTQYF.

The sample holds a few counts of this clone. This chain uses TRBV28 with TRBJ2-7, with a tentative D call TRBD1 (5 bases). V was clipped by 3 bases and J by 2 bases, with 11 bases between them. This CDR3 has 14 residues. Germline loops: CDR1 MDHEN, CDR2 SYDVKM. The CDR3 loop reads CASSFARAPYEQYF. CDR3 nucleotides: TGTGCCAGCAGTTTTGCCAGGGCCCCCTACGAGCAGTACTTC.

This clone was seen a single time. The CDR3 protein is CASTLTGSSTDTQYF. CDR3 bases: TGTGCCAGCACTTTGACGGGTTCTAGCACAGATACGCAGTATTTT. The chain is built from TRBV7-9 and TRBJ2-3; no definite D call. This CDR3 is built from 15 residues. V lost 7 bases and J 0 bases, leaving 14 bases between the germline ends. Germline lookup yields CDR1 SEHNR and CDR2 FQNEAQ (reference sequence).

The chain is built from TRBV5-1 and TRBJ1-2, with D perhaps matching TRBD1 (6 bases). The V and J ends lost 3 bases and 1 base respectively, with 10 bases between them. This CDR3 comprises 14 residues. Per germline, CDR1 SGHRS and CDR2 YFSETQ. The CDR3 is CASSSGTHNYGYTF. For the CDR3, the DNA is TGCGCCAGCAGCTCTGGGACACATAACTATGGCTACACCTTC.

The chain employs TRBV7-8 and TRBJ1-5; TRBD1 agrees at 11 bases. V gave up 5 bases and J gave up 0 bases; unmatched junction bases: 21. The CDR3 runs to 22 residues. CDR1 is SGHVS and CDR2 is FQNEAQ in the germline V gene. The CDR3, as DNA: TGTGCCAGCAGCCCCTGGACAGGGGGCGGCGGTGTTTTGTCGAATAGCAATCAGCCCCAGCATTTT. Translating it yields CASSPWTGGGGVLSNSNQPQHF.

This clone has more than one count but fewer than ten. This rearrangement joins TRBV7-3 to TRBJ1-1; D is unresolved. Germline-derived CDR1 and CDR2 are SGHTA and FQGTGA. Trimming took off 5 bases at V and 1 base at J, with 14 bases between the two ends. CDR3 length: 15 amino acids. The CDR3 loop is CASSLTLAANTEAFF. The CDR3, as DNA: TGTGCCAGCAGCCTTACCTTGGCGGCGAACACTGAAGCTTTCTTT. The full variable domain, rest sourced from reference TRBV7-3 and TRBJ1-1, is GAGVSQTPSNKVTEKGKYVELRCDPISGHTALYWYRQSLGQGPEFLIYFQGTGAADDSGLPNDRFFAVRPEGSVSTLKIQRTERGDSAVYLCASSLTLAANTEAFFGQGTRLTVV.

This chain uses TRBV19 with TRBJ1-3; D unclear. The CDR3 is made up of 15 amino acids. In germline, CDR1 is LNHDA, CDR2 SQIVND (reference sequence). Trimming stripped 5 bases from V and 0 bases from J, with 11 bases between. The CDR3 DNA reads TGTGCCAGTAGTCAAGGACGGTTCTCTGGAAACACCATATATTTT. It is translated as CASSQGRFSGNTIYF.

The CDR3 DNA follows: TGTGCCAGCTCACCAAACCCCCGGGGCACTGAAGCTTTCTTT. Amino acid sequence: CASSPNPRGTEAFF. The chain carries TRBV18 and TRBJ1-1; D call uncertain. V lost 2 bases and J lost 4, with 11 bases in between. The CDR3 is 14 amino acids. Looked up from germline, CDR1 is KGHSH and CDR2 is LQKENI.

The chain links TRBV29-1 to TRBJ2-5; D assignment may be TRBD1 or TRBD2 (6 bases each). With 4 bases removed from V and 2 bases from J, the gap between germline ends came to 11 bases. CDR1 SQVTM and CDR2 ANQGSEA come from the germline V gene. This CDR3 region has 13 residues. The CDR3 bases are TGCAGCGTTGCGAGGGGGGATCAAGAGACCCAGTACTTC. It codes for CSVARGDQETQYF.

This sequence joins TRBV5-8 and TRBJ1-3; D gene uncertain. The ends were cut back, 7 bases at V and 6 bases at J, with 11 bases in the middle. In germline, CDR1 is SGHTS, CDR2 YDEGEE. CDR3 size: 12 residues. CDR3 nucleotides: TGTGCCAGCTCCGGGTGGATAAACACCATATATTTT. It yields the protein CASSGWINTIYF.

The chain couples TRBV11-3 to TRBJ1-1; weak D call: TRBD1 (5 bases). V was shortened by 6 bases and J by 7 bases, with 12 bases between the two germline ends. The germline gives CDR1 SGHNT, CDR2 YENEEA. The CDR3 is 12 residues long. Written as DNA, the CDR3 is TGTGCCAGCAGTCTAGGAAGGGGTGAAGCTTTCTTT. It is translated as CASSLGRGEAFF. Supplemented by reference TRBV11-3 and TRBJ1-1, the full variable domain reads EAGVVQSPRYKIIEKKQPVAFWCNPISGHNTLYWYLQNLGQGPELLIRYENEEAVDDSQLPKDRFSAERLKGVDSTLKIQPAELGDSAVYLCASSLGRGEAFFGQGTRLTVV.

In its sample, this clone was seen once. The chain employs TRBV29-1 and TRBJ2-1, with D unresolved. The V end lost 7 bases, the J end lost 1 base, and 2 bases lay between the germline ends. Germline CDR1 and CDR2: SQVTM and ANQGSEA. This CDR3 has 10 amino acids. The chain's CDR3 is CSASYNEQFF. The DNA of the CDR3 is TGCAGCGCGTCCTACAATGAGCAGTTCTTC.

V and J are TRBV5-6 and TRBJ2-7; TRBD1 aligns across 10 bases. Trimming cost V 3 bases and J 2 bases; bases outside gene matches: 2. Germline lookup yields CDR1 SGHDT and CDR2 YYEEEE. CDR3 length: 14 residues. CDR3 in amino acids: CASSSGTGAYEQYF. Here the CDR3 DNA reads TGTGCCAGCAGCTCCGGGACAGGGGCCTACGAGCAGTACTTC.

The CDR3 DNA reads as TGCGCCAGCCGAGAAGTAATAGGACAGGGGAGTGGCTACACCTTC. This sequence encodes CASREVIGQGSGYTF. The chain combines TRBV5-1 with TRBJ1-2, with 9 positions matching TRBD1. Trimming removed 7 bases from V and 7 bases from J; junction bases left unmatched: 14. Germline CDR1 and CDR2: SGHRS and YFSETQ. The CDR3 extends over 15 amino acids.

The CDR3: CASGLVVRGDMNTEAFF. For the CDR3, the DNA is TGTGCTAGTGGTTTGGTAGTCAGGGGGGATATGAACACTGAAGCTTTCTTT. V and J are TRBV12-5 and TRBJ1-1, with 7 positions matching TRBD1. The CDR3 runs to 17 residues. Germline loops: CDR1 LGHNT, CDR2 FRNRAP. V lost 0 bases, J lost 0 bases, and 7 bases stayed unmatched.

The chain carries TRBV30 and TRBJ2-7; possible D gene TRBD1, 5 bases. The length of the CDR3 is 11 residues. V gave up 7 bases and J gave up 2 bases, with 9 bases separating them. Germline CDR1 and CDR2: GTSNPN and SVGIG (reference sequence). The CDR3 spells CASQVAYEQYF. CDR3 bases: TGTGCCTCACAGGTCGCCTACGAGCAGTACTTC.

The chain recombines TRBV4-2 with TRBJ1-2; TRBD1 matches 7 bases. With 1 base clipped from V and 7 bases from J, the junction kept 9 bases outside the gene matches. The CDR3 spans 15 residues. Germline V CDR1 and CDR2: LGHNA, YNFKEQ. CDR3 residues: CASSQGNRGFTGYTF. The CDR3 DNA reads TGTGCCAGCAGCCAAGGCAACAGGGGTTTCACTGGCTACACCTTC.

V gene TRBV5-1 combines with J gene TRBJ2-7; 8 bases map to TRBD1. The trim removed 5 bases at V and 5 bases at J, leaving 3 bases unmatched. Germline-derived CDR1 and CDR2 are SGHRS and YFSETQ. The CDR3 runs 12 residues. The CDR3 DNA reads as TGCGCCAGCAGAATGACAGGGGACGAGCAGTACTTC. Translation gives CASRMTGDEQYF.

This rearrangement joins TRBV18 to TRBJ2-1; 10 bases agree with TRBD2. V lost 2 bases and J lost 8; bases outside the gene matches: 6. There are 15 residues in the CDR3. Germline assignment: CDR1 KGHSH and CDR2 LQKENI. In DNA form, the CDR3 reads TGTGCCAGCTCACCAACTAGCGGGGTCGTGGATGAGCAGTTCTTC. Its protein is CASSPTSGVVDEQFF.

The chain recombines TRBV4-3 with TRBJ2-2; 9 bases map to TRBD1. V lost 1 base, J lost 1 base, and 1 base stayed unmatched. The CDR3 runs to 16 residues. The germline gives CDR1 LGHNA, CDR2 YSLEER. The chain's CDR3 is CASSQVTGGNTGELFF. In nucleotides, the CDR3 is TGCGCCAGCAGCCAAGTGACAGGGGGGAACACCGGGGAGCTGTTTTTT.

CDR3 amino acids: CASSIALGVDAVKTF. CDR3 sequence (DNA): TGTGCCAGTAGTATAGCCCTGGGAGTCGATGCGGTTAAAACCTTC. V gene TRBV19 combines with J gene TRBJ1-2, with D hard to call. CDR1 and CDR2 (germline): LNHDA, SQIVND (reference sequence). The CDR3 has 15 amino acids. V was pared by 1 base and J by 14 bases, with 23 bases between.

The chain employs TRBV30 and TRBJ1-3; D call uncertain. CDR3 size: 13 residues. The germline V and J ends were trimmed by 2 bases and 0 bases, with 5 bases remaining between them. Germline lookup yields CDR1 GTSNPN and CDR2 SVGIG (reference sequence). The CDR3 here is CAWSLDSGNTIYF. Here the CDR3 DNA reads TGTGCCTGGAGTCTCGACTCTGGAAACACCATATATTTT. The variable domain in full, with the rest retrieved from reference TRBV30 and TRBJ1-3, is SQTIHQWPATLVQPVGSPLSLECTVEGTSNPNLYWYRQAAGRGLQLLFYSVGIGQISSEVPQNLSASRPQDRQFILSSKKLLLSDSGFYLCAWSLDSGNTIYFGEGSWLTVV.

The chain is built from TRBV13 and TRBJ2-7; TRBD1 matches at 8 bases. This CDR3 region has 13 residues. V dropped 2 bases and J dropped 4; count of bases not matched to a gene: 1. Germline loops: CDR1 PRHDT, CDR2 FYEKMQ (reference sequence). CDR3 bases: TGTGCCAGCAGCTTAAACAGGGGGTACGAGCAGTACTTC. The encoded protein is CASSLNRGYEQYF.

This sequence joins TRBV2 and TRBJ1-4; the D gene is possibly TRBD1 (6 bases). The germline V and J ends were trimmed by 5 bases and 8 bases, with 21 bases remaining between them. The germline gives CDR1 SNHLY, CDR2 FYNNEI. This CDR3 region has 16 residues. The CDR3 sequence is CASSTGQLISKEKLFF. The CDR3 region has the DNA TGTGCCAGCAGTACCGGACAGCTAATTAGTAAGGAAAAACTGTTTTTT.